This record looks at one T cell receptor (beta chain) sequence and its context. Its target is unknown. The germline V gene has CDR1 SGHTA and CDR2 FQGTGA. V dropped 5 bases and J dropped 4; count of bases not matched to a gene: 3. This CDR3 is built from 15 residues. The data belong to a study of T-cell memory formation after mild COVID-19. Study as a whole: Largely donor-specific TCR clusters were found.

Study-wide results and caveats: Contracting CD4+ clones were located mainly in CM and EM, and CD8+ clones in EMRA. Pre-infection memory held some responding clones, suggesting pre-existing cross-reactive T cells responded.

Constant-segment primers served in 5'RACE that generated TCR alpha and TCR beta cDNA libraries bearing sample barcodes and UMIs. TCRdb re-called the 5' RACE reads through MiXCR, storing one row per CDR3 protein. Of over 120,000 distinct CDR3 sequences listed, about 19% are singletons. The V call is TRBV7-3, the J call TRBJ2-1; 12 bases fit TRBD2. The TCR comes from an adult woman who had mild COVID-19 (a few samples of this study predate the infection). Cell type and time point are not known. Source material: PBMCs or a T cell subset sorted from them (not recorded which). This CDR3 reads CASSLGLAGYNEQFF. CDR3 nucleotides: TGTGCCAGCAGCCTCGGACTAGCGGGGTACAATGAGCAGTTCTTC. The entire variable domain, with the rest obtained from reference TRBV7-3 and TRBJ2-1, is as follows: GAGVSQTPSNKVTEKGKYVELRCDPISGHTALYWYRQSLGQGPEFLIYFQGTGAADDSGLPNDRFFAVRPEGSVSTLKIQRTERGDSAVYLCASSLGLAGYNEQFFGPGTRLTVL.